Each of the 26 T cell receptor beta chains below was sequenced from the same sample in a study of monozygotic twins with inflammatory bowel disease. TCRdb reprocessed the 5' RACE reads, keeping one entry per CDR3 protein, no DNA. The table gives about 330,000 distinct CDR3 sequences; the top ten clones make up 2% of it. Sequencing was carried out using blood. The receptors come from a human donor with ulcerative colitis or Crohn's disease, or a healthy co-twin of an affected twin (not recorded which).

The chain couples TRBV19 to TRBJ1-5. Germline V gene data show CDR1 as LNHDA and CDR2 as SQIVND (reference sequence). CDR3 length: 14 residues. CDR3 protein: CASTDAGGNQPQHF.

The chain is built from TRBV7-9 and TRBJ1-1; TCRdb lists TRBD1, though no DNA is available to test this call. CDR1 is SEHNR, CDR2 FQNEAQ, per germline (reference sequence). The CDR3 consists of 15 residues. The CDR3 region is CASSLDRAGSTEAFF.

The chain couples TRBV7-9 to TRBJ2-5; TCRdb lists TRBD2, though no DNA is available to test this call. From germline, CDR1 is SEHNR and CDR2 FQNEAQ (reference sequence). The CDR3 is 17 amino acids. The CDR3 loop is CASSRYLTNKFQETQYF.

The chain has TRBV5-1 and TRBJ2-1; TCRdb outputs TRBD2, but without DNA this stays unchecked. The CDR3 is 15 amino acids. CDR1 is SGHRS, CDR2 YFSETQ, per germline. CDR3 protein: CASMRVAGEQDEQFF.

This chain links TRBV12-3 or TRBV12-4 with TRBJ1-1; TCRdb gives TRBD1 as the D gene, but with no DNA this cannot be confirmed. This CDR3 region has 15 residues. CDR3 residues: CASSSLGTANTEAFF.

This chain uses TRBV6-5 with TRBJ2-4; the D call of TRBD1 rests on TCRdb alone, since no DNA is present to check it. In germline, CDR1 is MNHEY, CDR2 SVGAGI. The CDR3 is 17 amino acids. The CDR3 region is CASSFGFQTGPKNIQYF.

This chain uses TRBV7-3 with TRBJ2-5. The CDR3 has 14 residues. CDR1 and CDR2 (germline): SGHTA, FQGTGA. The CDR3 is CASSLTRDQETQYF.

The chain uses TRBV29-1 and TRBJ1-3; TCRdb indicates TRBD1, and absent DNA this call remains unverified. Germline assignment: CDR1 SQVTM and CDR2 ANQGSEA. The CDR3 length is 14 residues. The CDR3 sequence is CSGMDRYPGNTIYF.

The J gene is TRBJ2-1, the V gene TRBV28; lacking DNA, the TRBD1 call made by TCRdb goes unchecked. The CDR3 has 12 amino acids. The germline V gene has CDR1 MDHEN and CDR2 SYDVKM. The CDR3 reads CASSLTRDEQFF.

This chain joins TRBV24-1 and TRBJ2-1; TCRdb's D call of TRBD2 is untestable without DNA. Germline V gene sequence: CDR1 KGHDR, CDR2 SFDVKD. The CDR3 is made up of 13 amino acids. The CDR3 region is CATRREGRGEQFF.

The chain carries TRBV7-9 and TRBJ2-7; TCRdb lists TRBD2, though no DNA is available to test this call. CDR1 SEHNR and CDR2 FQNEAQ come from the germline V gene (reference sequence). The CDR3 runs to 15 residues. The CDR3 sequence is CASSLGDLPLDEQYF.

The chain combines TRBV20-1 with TRBJ1-6; the TRBD1 assignment by TCRdb is unverifiable without DNA. CDR3 size: 15 residues. Germline V lookup: CDR1 DFQATT, CDR2 SNEGSKA (reference sequence). CDR3 sequence reads: CSAITGTGDSSPLHF.

The gene calls are TRBV20-1 and TRBJ2-3; no DNA is available, so the TRBD1 call from TCRdb remains unchecked. In germline, CDR1 is DFQATT, CDR2 SNEGSKA (reference sequence). This CDR3 comprises 14 residues. CDR3 sequence reads: CSAPGFSSTDTQYF.

The chain couples TRBV10-3 to TRBJ1-5; with no DNA, the TCRdb D assignment of TRBD1 cannot be verified. The V gene's germline CDR1 is ENHRY and CDR2 SYGVKD. The CDR3 contains 15 residues. The CDR3: CAISASGGSNQPQHF.

The V call is TRBV7-2, the J call TRBJ1-2. Per the germline V gene, CDR1 is SGHTA and CDR2 is FQGNSA. CDR3 length: 14 amino acids. CDR3 in amino acids: CASNEGKAWYGYTF.

The CDR3 loop is CASSEFGRNTEAFF. The chain employs TRBV10-2 and TRBJ1-1. CDR3 length: 14 amino acids. The germline CDR1 and CDR2 sequences are WSHSY and SAAADI.

This chain uses TRBV19 with TRBJ2-7. The CDR3 spans 15 residues. Germline loops: CDR1 LNHDA, CDR2 SQIVND (reference sequence). CDR3 in amino acids: CASSPIGVLSYEQYF.

The chain carries TRBV5-1 and TRBJ2-1; the D gene TCRdb calls, TRBD1, cannot be checked with no DNA. Germline V CDR1 and CDR2: SGHRS, YFSETQ. This CDR3 contains 16 residues. This chain's CDR3 is CASSLVRGGGYNEQFF.

This sequence joins TRBV21-1 and TRBJ2-7; the TRBD1 assignment by TCRdb is unverifiable without DNA. TRBV21-1 is a known pseudogene. CDR3 length equals 15 residues. The CDR3 sequence: CASSPIDRGSHEQYF.

The rearrangement joins TRBV28 to TRBJ1-4. This CDR3 is built from 15 residues. Germline-derived CDR1 and CDR2 are MDHEN and SYDVKM. The CDR3 sequence is CASSFSRATNEKLFF.

The chain combines TRBV20-1 with TRBJ1-1. The length of the CDR3 is 14 residues. Germline CDR1 is DFQATT and CDR2 is SNEGSKA (reference sequence). CDR3 region: CSGTKQPQNTEAFF.

J is TRBJ2-5 and V is TRBV3-1; TCRdb reports TRBD1, a call that lacks DNA to check it against. Germline V gene lookup returns CDR1 LGHDT and CDR2 YNNKEL (reference sequence). The CDR3 length is 15 residues. The CDR3 protein is CASSQVQGRPETQYF.

The V call is TRBV18, the J call TRBJ1-3; TCRdb returns TRBD1, unconfirmable since there is no DNA. The CDR3 covers 16 residues. Germline V gene sequence: CDR1 KGHSH, CDR2 LQKENI. CDR3 sequence reads: CASSPEWGASGNTIYF.

The chain couples TRBV7-6 to TRBJ2-5. The germline V gene encodes CDR1 SGHVS and CDR2 FNYEAQ. CDR3 length: 15 amino acids. This CDR3 reads CASSLSTTLGETQYF.

This chain links TRBV6-6 with TRBJ1-2. Germline V CDR1 and CDR2: MNHNY, SVGAGI (reference sequence). This CDR3 has 13 amino acids. The CDR3 loop reads CASSYWLGYGYTF.

The rearrangement joins TRBV20-1 to TRBJ2-7; TCRdb proposes TRBD1, but this gene call is untestable without DNA. Germline CDR1 DFQATT, CDR2 SNEGSKA (reference sequence). The CDR3 totals 13 residues. CDR3 amino acids: CSVKQGSSYEQYF.